The table lists the clone carrying this T cell receptor (beta chain) with a few counts. The length of the CDR3 is 20 residues. The entry originates in a study of blood T cell repertoires in COVID-19. Overall study context: Both acute and convalescent COVID-19 samples were obtained from the United States, Italy and Spain.

Data came from immunoSEQ multiplex PCR; TCRdb stores just in-frame clones and leaves some out. The sample comprises roughly 380,000 clones, around nine tenths of which are singletons, and around 4% rests with the top ten. Sequenced: peripheral blood. The sequence came from a woman aged 55-75 years with COVID-19, enrolled during active disease. The V gene is TRBV21-1, the J gene TRBJ2-6; the listed D gene, TRBD2, was not tested against the DNA. TRBV21-1 is recorded as a pseudogene. The CDR3 loop reads CASSKESLCRDSSGANVLTF. DNA for the CDR3: TGTGCCAGCAGCAAAGAGTCCCTTTGTAGAGATTCCTCTGGGGCCAACGTCCTGACTTTC.